These 25 T cell receptor beta chains originate from one sample sequenced in a study of T cell responses to AZD1222 COVID-19 vaccine. Data came from immunoSEQ multiplex PCR; TCRdb stores just in-frame clones and leaves some out. This sample has 95,000 to 110,000 clones; 91% occur once, and the top ten carry roughly 42%. The sequenced sample was peripheral blood, obtained on day 0 of AZD1222 vaccination. The receptors were sampled from an adult in good health.

V is TRBV2 and J is TRBJ2-1; either TRBD1 or TRBD2 may fit D (5 bases each). The CDR3 sequence is 20 residues long. Germline CDR1 and CDR2: SNHLY and FYNNEI. Trimming took 2 bases from V and 4 from J, leaving 27 bases between them. The CDR3 nucleotides read TGTGCCAGCAGTGAACCATCTATTTTTCTCGGGACGGCTACTTACAATGAGCAGTTCTTC. This codes for CASSEPSIFLGTATYNEQFF.

The V call is TRBV28, the J call TRBJ2-3; tentatively, D is TRBD1 or TRBD2 (5 bases each). The CDR3 runs to 15 residues. The germline gives CDR1 MDHEN, CDR2 SYDVKM. The V end lost 3 bases, the J end lost 0 bases, and 10 bases lay between the germline ends. This CDR3 reads CASSLGTSSTDTQYF. The CDR3 bases are TGTGCCAGCAGTTTGGGGACGTCTAGCACAGATACGCAGTATTTT.

The chain uses TRBV7-2 and TRBJ2-3; 7 nucleotides line up with TRBD2. The trim removed 1 base at V and 1 base at J, leaving 2 bases unmatched. This CDR3 is 15 amino acids long. The germline CDR1 and CDR2 sequences are SGHTA and FQGNSA. CDR3 sequence (DNA): TGTGCCAGCAGCTTAGGGGGGAGGGGCACAGATACGCAGTATTTT. Encoded protein: CASSLGGRGTDTQYF.

The chain employs TRBV12-5 and TRBJ2-2, with D hard to call. The V gene lost 8 bases and the J gene lost 7 bases, with 14 bases spanning the gap. The CDR3 extends over 13 amino acids. Germline V gene data show CDR1 as LGHNT and CDR2 as FRNRAP. CDR3 DNA: TGTGCTAGTTCCCGAAGCCCTGACGGGGAGCTGTTTTTT. Translation: CASSRSPDGELFF.

The table lists this clone with a few counts. V is TRBV24-1 and J is TRBJ1-2; D remains unclear. The V gene's germline CDR1 is KGHDR and CDR2 SFDVKD. This CDR3 is 13 amino acids long. Trimming stripped 0 bases from V and 8 bases from J, with 9 bases between. The CDR3 spells CATSDLPSGGYTF. In DNA, the CDR3 is TGTGCCACCAGTGATTTGCCATCCGGCGGCTACACCTTC.

The chain combines TRBV4-2 with TRBJ2-7; D is ambiguous. Germline CDR1 reads LGHNA; CDR2 reads YNFKEQ. CDR3 size: 14 residues. V gave up 2 bases and J gave up 1 base, with 9 bases separating them. Here the CDR3 reads CASSQRLGSYEQYF. CDR3 nucleotides: TGTGCCAGCAGCCAAAGACTGGGGTCCTACGAGCAGTACTTC.

The chain uses TRBV5-6 and TRBJ2-7; weak D call: TRBD2 (5 bases). Trimming cost V 3 bases and J 5 bases, with 21 bases left between them. CDR3 size: 16 residues. Germline V gene lookup returns CDR1 SGHDT and CDR2 YYEEEE. For the CDR3, the DNA is TGTGCCAGCAGCTCTTACTCGGGGAGACCCATTAACGAGCAGTACTTC. The encoded protein is CASSSYSGRPINEQYF.

The CDR3 spells CASSPLTEQYF. For the CDR3, the DNA is TGTGCCAGCAGCCCCTTAACAGAGCAGTACTTC. This chain links TRBV11-2 with TRBJ2-7, with D unclear. V was cut by 5 bases and J by 7 bases, with 9 bases left in between. Looked up from germline, CDR1 is SGHAT and CDR2 is FQNNGV. The CDR3 runs to 11 residues.

The chain recombines TRBV29-1 with TRBJ2-7; TRBD1 agrees at 9 bases. V dropped 7 bases and J dropped 3; count of bases not matched to a gene: 22. CDR3 length: 18 amino acids. Germline loops: CDR1 SQVTM, CDR2 ANQGSEA. CDR3 DNA: TGCAGCGCAAACGACTTAGGGTCGGGACAGGGCTCGTTCTACGAGCAGTACTTC. Its protein is CSANDLGSGQGSFYEQYF.

The chain couples TRBV6-2 or TRBV6-3 to TRBJ2-5; no clear D. The V end lost 1 base, the J end lost 5 bases, and 11 bases lay between the germline ends. Per the germline V gene, CDR1 is MNHEY and CDR2 is SVGEGT. CDR3 length: 14 residues. The CDR3 DNA sequence: TGTGCCAGCAGTTACTTAGGCTCTCGGGAGACCCAGTACTTC. This gives the protein CASSYLGSRETQYF.

Only a few counts were recorded for this clone. The chain employs TRBV4-2 and TRBJ2-7, with D hard to call. The CDR3 is 13 residues long. Trimming removed 0 bases at V and 2 bases at J, with 5 bases between. CDR1 LGHNA and CDR2 YNFKEQ come from the germline V gene. CDR3 loop: CASSQDTTYEQYF. The CDR3 DNA sequence: TGTGCCAGCAGCCAAGATACAACCTACGAGCAGTACTTC.

The chain links TRBV9 to TRBJ2-1, with 9 nucleotides matching TRBD2. CDR1 is SGDLS and CDR2 is YYNGEE in the germline V gene. The CDR3 loop spans 17 amino acids. The V gene end was trimmed by 4 bases and the J gene end by 7 bases; junction bases not matched to a gene: 15. The CDR3 sequence is CASSPLPLAGAWNEQFF. The DNA for the CDR3 is TGTGCCAGCAGCCCATTACCTTTAGCGGGAGCGTGGAATGAGCAGTTCTTC.

To note about this clone: Other DNA sequences of this sample code for an identical CDR3. The V call is TRBV3-1 (or the pseudogene TRBV3-2), the J call TRBJ1-5; no definite D call. Trimming left V 1 base short and J 6 bases short, with 7 bases between. Germline V lookup: CDR1 LGHDT, CDR2 YNNKEL (reference sequence). The CDR3 loop spans 13 amino acids. The CDR3: CASSQGIGQPQHF. The CDR3, as DNA: TGTGCCAGCAGCCAAGGGATCGGTCAGCCCCAGCATTTT.

This clone was seen a single time. The CDR3 is CATGTTREQFF. CDR3 DNA: TGTGCCACCGGGACGACGCGTGAGCAGTTCTTC. V usage is TRBV24-1 and J usage is TRBJ2-1, with D perhaps being TRBD1 or TRBD2 (5 bases each). This CDR3 comprises 11 residues. Germline-derived CDR1 and CDR2 are KGHDR and SFDVKD. Deletions cut 9 bases from V and 9 bases from J, with 11 bases between.

V gene TRBV9 combines with J gene TRBJ1-1; D ambiguous. V was shortened by 0 bases and J by 2 bases, with 5 bases between the two germline ends. Germline V lookup: CDR1 SGDLS, CDR2 YYNGEE. This CDR3 is 13 amino acids long. CDR3 sequence reads: CASSVDGNTEAFF. CDR3 coding DNA: TGTGCCAGCAGCGTAGATGGAAACACTGAAGCTTTCTTT.

The rearrangement links TRBV5-1 to TRBJ2-5; 8 bases agree with TRBD1. V lost 3 bases to trimming and J lost 4 bases; unmatched junction nucleotides: 5. The CDR3 sequence is 14 residues long. Germline V gene sequence: CDR1 SGHRS, CDR2 YFSETQ. CDR3 bases: TGCGCCAGCAGCTCAGGACAGGGTAGAGAGACCCAGTACTTC. It is translated as CASSSGQGRETQYF.

This clone was seen only a few times. The chain uses TRBV3-1 (or the pseudogene TRBV3-2) and TRBJ1-2; D possibly corresponds to TRBD1 (5 bases). The CDR3 covers 13 residues. Between the trimmed V and J ends, which lost 5 bases and 4 bases, there was a span of 11 bases. Germline CDR1 and CDR2: LGHDT and YNNKEL (reference sequence). The CDR3 DNA reads TGTGCCAGCAGCTCGACAGTCTGCTATGGCTACACCTTC. Its protein is CASSSTVCYGYTF.

The chain employs TRBV7-8 and TRBJ2-4; D remains ambiguous. V lost 5 bases, J lost 1 base, and 15 bases lay in between. The CDR3 totals 16 residues. Germline V gene data show CDR1 as SGHVS and CDR2 as FQNEAQ. For the CDR3, the DNA is TGTGCCAGCAGCCCACGTGTGGTTCCGGCCAAAAACATTCAGTACTTC. This codes for CASSPRVVPAKNIQYF.

The genes are TRBV3-1 (or the pseudogene TRBV3-2) and TRBJ1-1; D ambiguous. CDR3 size: 13 residues. Germline CDR1 reads LGHDT; CDR2 reads YNNKEL (reference sequence). Trimming took off 5 bases at V and 3 bases at J, with 10 bases between the two ends. CDR3 coding DNA: TGTGCCAGCAGCTCAATATCGGACACTGAAGCTTTCTTT. This encodes CASSSISDTEAFF.

This chain uses TRBV18 with TRBJ1-1; D is possibly TRBD1 (5 bases). This CDR3 has 14 residues. CDR1 and CDR2 from the germline V gene are KGHSH and LQKENI. V dropped 0 bases and J dropped 7 bases, with 12 bases sitting between them. The CDR3 reads CASSPPGRTSEAFF. The CDR3 nucleotides read TGTGCCAGCTCACCACCGGGGAGGACAAGTGAAGCTTTCTTT.

The rearrangement uses TRBV15 and TRBJ2-7, with 9 bases matching TRBD1. There are 18 residues in the CDR3. With V trimmed by 6 bases and J by 0 bases, 15 bases remained unmatched. The germline gives CDR1 LNHNV, CDR2 YYDKDF (reference sequence). The CDR3 sequence is CATRQDRGLTQSSYEQYF. The CDR3 coding sequence is TGTGCCACCAGACAGGACAGGGGACTCACCCAAAGCTCCTACGAGCAGTACTTC.

CDR3 protein: CASSGGSEQGRTDTQYF. CDR3 nucleotide sequence: TGCGCCAGCAGCGGGGGAAGTGAACAGGGACGCACAGATACGCAGTATTTT. This chain uses TRBV5-1 with TRBJ2-3; a possible D gene is TRBD1 (6 bases). CDR3 length: 17 amino acids. The germline V gene encodes CDR1 SGHRS and CDR2 YFSETQ. Trimming took 4 bases from V and 1 from J, leaving 19 bases between them.

The V call is TRBV11-2, the J call TRBJ2-7; D might be TRBD2 (6 bases). Germline CDR1 is SGHAT and CDR2 is FQNNGV. The CDR3 sequence is 15 residues long. Trimming stripped 4 bases from V and 0 bases from J, with 13 bases between. CDR3 region: CASSSGTLSSYEQYF. The CDR3 nucleotides are TGTGCCAGCAGCTCCGGGACTCTTAGCTCCTACGAGCAGTACTTC.

The V and J genes are TRBV12-3 or TRBV12-4 and TRBJ1-3; D remains unclear. V was trimmed by 6 bases and J by 10 bases, leaving 16 bases between them. CDR3 size: 13 residues. In DNA form, the CDR3 reads TGTGCCAGCAGCTCCGGGCGGTGGGGAACCATATATTTT. It codes for CASSSGRWGTIYF.

The V call is TRBV28, the J call TRBJ1-5; D ambiguous. The CDR3 is made up of 15 amino acids. The germline V gene encodes CDR1 MDHEN and CDR2 SYDVKM. Trimming removed 2 bases from V and 2 bases from J, with 10 bases in between. CDR3 coding DNA: TGTGCCAGCAGTTTAAATCCTACAGGCAATCAGCCCCAGCATTTT. Residues: CASSLNPTGNQPQHF.